Each of the 16 T cell receptor beta chains below was sequenced from the same sample in a study of cytomegalovirus exposure and HLA in healthy donors. In the PCR, 60 Vbeta and 13 Jbeta primers were used. Assay used: immunoSEQ multiplex PCR; TCRdb lists only in-frame clones, some missing. The profile shows 120,000 or so clones, 55% to 75% of them singletons. Sample: PBMCs. These receptors all come from a young man in good health and CMV-seropositive.

This chain uses TRBV10-3 with TRBJ1-5; D possibly corresponds to TRBD1 (6 bases). CDR3 length: 15 residues. Germline loops: CDR1 ENHRY, CDR2 SYGVKD. V was shortened by 2 bases and J by 6 bases, with 14 bases between the two germline ends. CDR3 in DNA: TGTGCCATCAGTGAGCATGGGGGCTCGGGTCAGCCCCAGCATTTT. It encodes CAISEHGGSGQPQHF.

The gene calls are TRBV4-3 and TRBJ2-3, with 12 nucleotides matching TRBD2. The CDR3 consists of 17 residues. V gave up 3 bases and J gave up 3 bases; unmatched junction bases: 7. Germline V lookup: CDR1 LGHNA, CDR2 YSLEER. The CDR3 DNA reads TGCGCCAGCAGCCAGCTGGGTGGACTAGCGGGGACAGATACGCAGTATTTT. Translation gives CASSQLGGLAGTDTQYF.

The chain couples TRBV7-3 to TRBJ2-7, with TRBD1 matching 7 bases. CDR3 size: 13 residues. CDR1 is SGHTA, CDR2 FQGTGA, per germline. V dropped 5 bases and J dropped 0; count of bases not matched to a gene: 1. The CDR3 spells CASSRDSSYEQYF. CDR3 DNA: TGTGCCAGCAGCCGGGACAGCTCCTACGAGCAGTACTTC.

This clone was recorded a few times. The rearrangement joins TRBV28 to TRBJ2-3; 11 positions agree with TRBD2. CDR1 and CDR2 (germline): MDHEN, SYDVKM. This CDR3 spans 15 amino acids. The junction had 7 bases not matched to a gene; V was cut back by 11 bases and J by 0 bases. CDR3 region: CAAPRLAGSTDTQYF. CDR3 DNA: TGTGCCGCGCCAAGACTAGCGGGGAGCACAGATACGCAGTATTTT.

This clone was detected only a few times. The V gene is TRBV7-3, the J gene TRBJ1-2, with D perhaps TRBD1 (5 bases). The CDR3 spans 13 residues. V lost 3 bases and J 8 bases, leaving 13 bases between the germline ends. From germline, CDR1 is SGHTA and CDR2 FQGTGA. The CDR3 region is CASSLGGARGYTF. The CDR3 DNA sequence: TGTGCCAGCAGCTTGGGAGGGGCCCGCGGCTACACCTTC.

This clone was detected only once. The V call is TRBV29-1, the J call TRBJ2-5, with D possibly matching TRBD2 (7 bases). The CDR3 runs 12 residues. Germline lookup yields CDR1 SQVTM and CDR2 ANQGSEA. V was cut by 7 bases and J by 3 bases, with 12 bases left in between. CDR3 in amino acids: CSGGEGEETQYF. The CDR3 nucleotides are TGCAGCGGGGGGGAGGGGGAAGAGACCCAGTACTTC.

This clone was recorded only once. This chain uses TRBV7-2 with TRBJ1-2; no clear D gene. The CDR3 contains 14 residues. Looked up from germline, CDR1 is SGHTA and CDR2 is FQGNSA. V dropped 4 bases and J dropped 3 bases, with 12 bases sitting between them. The CDR3 region is CASSSQLQDYGYTF. DNA for the CDR3: TGTGCCAGCAGCTCTCAGCTTCAGGACTATGGCTACACCTTC. The complete variable domain, with remaining parts taken from reference TRBV7-2 and TRBJ1-2, reads GAGVSQSPSNKVTEKGKDVELRCDPISGHTALYWYRQSLGQGLEFLIYFQGNSAPDKSGLPSDRFSAERTGGSVSTLTIQRTQQEDSAVYLCASSSQLQDYGYTFGSGTRLTVV.

This chain links TRBV19 with TRBJ2-1; 7 nucleotides match TRBD2. Germline CDR1 is LNHDA and CDR2 is SQIVND (reference sequence). This CDR3 is built from 16 residues. The V gene end was trimmed by 3 bases and the J gene end by 4 bases; junction bases not matched to a gene: 9. CDR3 DNA: TGTGCCAGTAGTATCAGTAGAAGCGGGGTGTACAATGAGCAGTTCTTC. This sequence encodes CASSISRSGVYNEQFF.

The chain has TRBV7-2 and TRBJ2-7; 7 bases agree with TRBD1. With V trimmed by 4 bases and J by 2 bases, 8 bases remained unmatched. The CDR3 spans 15 residues. Germline CDR1 is SGHTA and CDR2 is FQGNSA. The CDR3 nucleotides read TGTGCCAGCAGCTACACGGGGACAGTTACCTACGAGCAGTACTTC. The encoded protein is CASSYTGTVTYEQYF.

The chain uses TRBV19 and TRBJ1-1; D is unresolved. V was pared by 6 bases and J by 0 bases, with 14 bases between. CDR1 and CDR2 from the germline V gene are LNHDA and SQIVND (reference sequence). CDR3 length equals 15 residues. The CDR3 nucleotides are TGTGCCAGTAGCCCCGGACTGTTCATGAACACTGAAGCTTTCTTT. This gives the protein CASSPGLFMNTEAFF.

The chain is built from TRBV25-1 and TRBJ1-2, with 9 bases fitting TRBD1. Per the germline V gene, CDR1 is MGHDK and CDR2 is SYGVNS. V dropped 4 bases and J dropped 4; count of bases not matched to a gene: 4. The CDR3 consists of 14 residues. The CDR3 region has the DNA TGTGCCAGCAGTGGAACGACAGGGGGCTATGGCTACACCTTC. It is translated as CASSGTTGGYGYTF.

The V call is TRBV28, the J call TRBJ2-7, with 9 bases aligning to TRBD1. The V and J ends lost 7 bases and 2 bases, in that order; junction bases with no gene match: 6. The germline V gene encodes CDR1 MDHEN and CDR2 SYDVKM. The CDR3 loop spans 14 amino acids. The chain's CDR3 is CASTQTGGTYEQYF. In DNA, the CDR3 is TGTGCCAGCACCCAGACAGGGGGGACCTACGAGCAGTACTTC.

The chain combines TRBV29-1 with TRBJ1-1, with D perhaps matching TRBD1 (5 bases). V gave up 4 bases and J gave up 5 bases, with 17 bases separating them. This CDR3 spans 14 amino acids. CDR1 SQVTM and CDR2 ANQGSEA come from the germline V gene. The CDR3 bases are TGCAGCGTTGCAATCGTGGTCGGGGGGACTGAAGCTTTCTTT. Residues: CSVAIVVGGTEAFF.

The chain uses TRBV2 and TRBJ2-1; TRBD1 matches 7 bases. The CDR3 loop spans 14 amino acids. Unmatched junction bases numbered 11, after V lost 11 bases and J lost 4 bases. The germline V gene encodes CDR1 SNHLY and CDR2 FYNNEI. The CDR3 reads CAVKTGTEYNEQFF. CDR3 DNA: TGTGCCGTAAAAACCGGGACAGAGTACAATGAGCAGTTCTTC.

A few counts support this clone. The chain joins TRBV28 to TRBJ2-7; 10 bases map to TRBD2. Germline loops: CDR1 MDHEN, CDR2 SYDVKM. The ends lost 6 bases at V and 5 bases at J; junction bases unmatched: 10. The CDR3 consists of 15 residues. Here the CDR3 reads CASSDTGTSEHEQYF. Written as DNA, the CDR3 is TGTGCCAGCAGCGATACCGGGACTAGCGAGCACGAGCAGTACTTC.

The sample holds one count of this clone. The CDR3 sequence is CASTGYTEAFF. In DNA, the CDR3 is TGCGCCAGTACAGGGTACACTGAAGCTTTCTTT. The gene calls are TRBV10-2 and TRBJ1-1; D possibly corresponds to TRBD1 (6 bases). The V gene's germline CDR1 is WSHSY and CDR2 SAAADI. The CDR3 covers 11 residues. V was pared by 9 bases and J by 3 bases, with 8 bases between.